The clone carrying this T cell receptor (beta chain) was counted at least ten times. Its antigen is not identified. These data belong to a study of CD8 T cells in ankylosing spondylitis. V lost 0 bases, J lost 0 bases, and 12 bases lay in between. There are 16 residues in the CDR3. From germline, CDR1 is DFQATT and CDR2 SNEGSKA (reference sequence). Notes on the study in general: Roughly eight highly homologous variants formed a TCR beta motif that appeared characteristic of ankylosing spondylitis blood.

TCRdb reprocessed the 5' RACE reads via MiXCR and lists one record per CDR3 protein. The sample lists more than 650,000 distinct CDR3 sequences; about 12% were seen once. Source material: blood, either unsorted or a sorted T cell fraction (not recorded which). V usage is TRBV20-1 and J usage is TRBJ2-1, with unresolved D. This receptor was identified in a male donor with ankylosing spondylitis. CDR3 sequence (DNA): TGCAGTGCTAGAGATTGGCCGGTTAGCTCCTACAATGAGCAGTTCTTC. Amino acid sequence: CSARDWPVSSYNEQFF.